This entry describes one T cell receptor (beta chain). This record belongs to a study of blood T cell repertoires in COVID-19. Data came from immunoSEQ multiplex PCR; TCRdb stores just in-frame clones and leaves some out. This table has over 300,000 clones, 70% to 90% appearing once. The sample consisted of PBMCs or T cells enriched from blood (not recorded which). This receptor was obtained from a woman aged 25-40 years with acute COVID-19.

For the CDR3, the DNA is TGTGCCACCAGTCAGTGGAGCACTAATGAAAAACTGTTTTTT. It specifies CATSQWSTNEKLFF. This chain links TRBV15 with TRBJ1-4; the D is unclear. Germline V lookup: CDR1 LNHNV, CDR2 YYDKDF (reference sequence). The CDR3 totals 14 residues. Trimming removed 6 bases at V and 2 bases at J, with 10 bases between.